This T cell receptor (beta chain) was captured in a study of identical twins. The donor group consisted entirely of healthy Caucasians. TCRdb reanalysed the 5' RACE reads using MiXCR and keeps one entry per CDR3 protein. This sample carries about 530,000 distinct CDR3 sequences, roughly 15% of them seen once, and the ten largest clones take roughly 0.42%. There are a few counts of this clonotype. V lost 0 bases, J lost 2 bases, and 8 bases stayed unmatched. CDR3 length: 18 residues. The germline V gene encodes CDR1 MNHEY and CDR2 SVGAGI. The sample was also reused in another study, on yellow fever vaccine responses in identical twins.

The rearrangement links TRBV6-5 to TRBJ2-1; TRBD1 agrees at 9 bases. The sequence was collected from a woman under 30 in good health. Sequencing input: CD4+ T cells sorted from blood. The CDR3 bases are TGTGCCAGCAGTTACTCGGGCGCGGGACAGGGTACCTACAATGAGCAGTTCTTC. Protein sequence: CASSYSGAGQGTYNEQFF.